This paragraph covers one TCR beta chain sequence. The antigen remains undetermined. This sample stems from a study of Graves' ophthalmopathy and Graves' hyperthyroidism. Germline loops: CDR1 SGHTA, CDR2 FQGNSA. The CDR3 has 14 amino acids. The V and J ends lost 5 bases and 2 bases, in that order; junction bases with no gene match: 4. General study results and limits: Detected in blood as well were most expanded thyroid clonotypes with frequency above 0.001. Sensitivity reached more than 70% and specificity 72.22% when the model predicted ophthalmopathy progression.

Donors with ophthalmopathy: moderate-to-severe activity, CAS ≥3, NOSPECS ≥4, duration under 3 months. Amplification targeted the TCR beta CDR3 regions, with RNA transcripts as the source material. Investigators did first-round RT-PCR with HTBI primers, then second-round multiplex PCR. A single record per CDR3 protein comes from TCRdb applying MiXCR to the multiplex PCR reads. The table lists some 240,000 distinct CDR3 sequences, 45% of them singletons. The clonotype was recovered from an adult man with Graves' ophthalmopathy. Sequencing was done on a sample of peripheral blood. The V gene is TRBV7-2, the J gene TRBJ2-7, with TRBD1 matching 9 bases. CDR3 protein: CASSITGGAYEQYF. The CDR3 nucleotides are TGTGCCAGCAGCATAACAGGGGGCGCCTACGAGCAGTACTTC.